This entry is about one T cell receptor beta chain. Its antigen target is currently unknown. Per-base qualities were not stored, and no clone one base away is much larger. CDR1 and CDR2, per the germline V gene, are MNHEY and SVGEGT. The CDR3, from cysteine to phenylalanine, totals 13 residues. The retained sequence is limited to the CDR3, 39 bases, with the frame set at the first base. V is shortened by 1 base, J by 8 bases, and the region joining them spans 9 bases. This sample is drawn from a study of T cell repertoires in cytomegalovirus infection (dated by TCRdb to between 2019 and 2020). Describing the broader study: The peptide stimulations were aimed at well-studied HLA-B-restricted epitopes as well as recently identified HLA-C-restricted CMV epitopes, whose presentation resists viral immunomodulation. Because public TCR beta signatures pointed to carriage of CMV infection together with the matching HLA type, the HLA type of each donor mattered for the analysis.

The data were produced on an Illumina HiSeq 1500. The public reads were run again by TCRdb, first through fastp at Q25 and then through MiXCR, and only productive beta chains were kept. Rows merge per CDR3 protein into single entries with the most common DNA and genes. Present in this sample are roughly 990,000 distinct CDR3 sequences, roughly 31% of which were seen just once. Of the sample, around an eighth falls within the top ten clones. The label giving this sample's treatment or condition can be read as: in vitro stimulation with specific CMV peptide epitopes to enrich CMV-specific T cells. Paper-wide results and their limitations: In both this cohort and an independent cohort of some 380 donors, the cumulative frequency of public TCR beta family members distinguished carriers of CMV infection plus the relevant HLA type. The ex vivo response was dominated by HLA-C-restricted CMV-specific TCR beta clonotypes, and the single most frequent clonotype in two of eight donors was supplied by these HLA-C-restricted clonotypes.

This specimen consisted of cultured CD8+ T cells from PBMCs, obtained from culture after CMV antigen stimulation. Recombination joined TRBV6-2 or TRBV6-3 with TRBJ2-1; the D gene assignment is ambiguous. This receptor was taken from a human donor in good health (CMV status not recorded). Some clones in this sample may be carry-over from other donors' samples. CDR3 sequence: CASSYFPPDEQFF. The sequenced DNA: TGTGCCAGCAGTTACTTTCCCCCTGATGAGCAGTTCTTC.